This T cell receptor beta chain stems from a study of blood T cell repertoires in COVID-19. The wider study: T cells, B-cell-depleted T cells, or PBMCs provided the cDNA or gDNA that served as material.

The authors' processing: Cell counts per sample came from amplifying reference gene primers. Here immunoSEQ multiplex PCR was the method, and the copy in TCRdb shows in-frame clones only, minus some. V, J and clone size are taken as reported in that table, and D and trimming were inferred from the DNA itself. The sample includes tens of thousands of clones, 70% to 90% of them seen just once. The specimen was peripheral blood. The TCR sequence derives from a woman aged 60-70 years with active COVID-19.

The CDR3 region has the DNA TGTGCCAGCAGCTTAGGACAGGGGGTGTACTTC. Protein product: CASSLGQGVYF. The chain links TRBV7-9 to TRBJ2-7; 9 bases align to TRBD1. Germline lookup yields CDR1 SEHNR and CDR2 FQNEAQ (reference sequence). The CDR3 sequence is 11 residues long. Trimming took 1 base from V and 12 from J; bases not matched to a gene: 1.